The present T cell receptor beta chain was sequenced within a study of vaccination and CD4 T cells after COVID-19. Specified treatment: 10-day PBMC culture with coronavirus spike peptide pools or control peptides (ViraFEST assay). Days 3 and 7 saw half the medium replaced with fresh IL-2 medium. The study sequenced cultured CD4+ T cell DNA using the Oncomine TCR Beta short-read assay. The authors extracted genomic DNA from cultured CD4+ T cells. TCRdb processed the PCR reads anew with MiXCR; each CDR3 protein has one entry. This table holds 9,500 to 15,000 distinct CDR3 sequences, approximately 57% found once. On this clonotype itself: What it binds is unknown.

V was trimmed by 6 bases and J by 4 bases, leaving 28 bases between them. The CDR3 covers 18 residues. Germline lookup yields CDR1 SGHNT and CDR2 YENEEA. This sequence originates from a human donor who had recovered from COVID-19. The J gene is TRBJ2-7, the V gene TRBV11-3; the D is unclear. The sequencing sample was made of CD4+ T cells from blood, cultured in vitro. CDR3 sequence: CASSSRSGYRRANYEQYF. CDR3 sequence (DNA): TGTGCCAGCAGTTCAAGATCTGGGTACCGTAGGGCAAATTACGAGCAGTACTTC. Using reference TRBV11-3 and TRBJ2-7 for the parts outside the CDR3, the full variable domain is EAGVVQSPRYKIIEKKQPVAFWCNPISGHNTLYWYLQNLGQGPELLIRYENEEAVDDSQLPKDRFSAERLKGVDSTLKIQPAELGDSAVYLCASSSRSGYRRANYEQYFGPGTRLTVT.